The T cell receptor (beta chain) under discussion was sequenced for a study of cytomegalovirus exposure and HLA in healthy donors. As for the study in general: 81% of more than 300 genotyped donors fell in the Caucasian-associated ancestry cluster. Study findings and constraints: Prior analysis indicated that the majority of TCR beta V segments exhibited productivity approximately 87% or approximately 30% of the time. In a later analysis, a missense DCLRE1C variant was linked to TCR beta V- and J-gene trimming.

To note about this clone: Its antigen is as yet unknown.

The study ran its PCR with 60 Vbeta and 13 Jbeta primers. Original methodology: It was a later analysis that counted roughly 79 million unique TCR beta chains, of which some 10 million were shared. Produced via immunoSEQ multiplex PCR; TCRdb's table is partial and in-frame only. The V and J calls and clone size are taken from that table; D and trimming were inferred from the DNA. The sample lists 150,000 to 200,000 clones; around four fifths were seen once. CDR1 and CDR2 from the germline V gene are LNHNV and YYDKDF (reference sequence). V lost 0 bases and J 1 base, leaving 7 bases between the germline ends. The CDR3 covers 16 residues.

The gene calls are TRBV15 and TRBJ2-6, with a weak D call TRBD1 (5 bases). The receptor's source is a man between 18 and 35 years old in good health and CMV-seropositive. Sequenced: PBMCs. DNA for the CDR3: TGTGCCACCAGCAGAGATTGGACATCTGGGGCCAACGTCCTGACTTTC. Its translation: CATSRDWTSGANVLTF.